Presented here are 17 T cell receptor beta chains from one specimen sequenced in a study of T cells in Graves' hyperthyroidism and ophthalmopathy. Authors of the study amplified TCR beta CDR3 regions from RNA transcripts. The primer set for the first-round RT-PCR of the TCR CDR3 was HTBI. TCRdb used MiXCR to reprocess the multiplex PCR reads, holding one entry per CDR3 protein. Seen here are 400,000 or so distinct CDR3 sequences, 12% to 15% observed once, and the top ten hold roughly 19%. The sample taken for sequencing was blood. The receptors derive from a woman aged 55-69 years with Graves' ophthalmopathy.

As DNA, the CDR3 is TGTGCCAGCAGCCGAACCCAGGGGGCCAACACCGGGGAGCTGTTTTTT. This gives the protein CASSRTQGANTGELFF. This chain links TRBV7-9 with TRBJ2-2; 8 bases match TRBD1. The CDR3 is made up of 16 amino acids. Germline loops: CDR1 SEHNR, CDR2 FQNEAQ (reference sequence). J was trimmed by 2 bases and V by 5 bases; bases with no gene match: 7.

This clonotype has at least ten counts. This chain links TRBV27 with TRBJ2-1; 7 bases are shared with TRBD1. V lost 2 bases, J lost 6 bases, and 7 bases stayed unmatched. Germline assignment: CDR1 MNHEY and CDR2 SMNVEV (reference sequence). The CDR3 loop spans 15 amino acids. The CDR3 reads CASSLRGTASNEQFF. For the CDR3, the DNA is TGTGCCAGCAGTTTAAGAGGGACAGCTTCCAATGAGCAGTTCTTC.

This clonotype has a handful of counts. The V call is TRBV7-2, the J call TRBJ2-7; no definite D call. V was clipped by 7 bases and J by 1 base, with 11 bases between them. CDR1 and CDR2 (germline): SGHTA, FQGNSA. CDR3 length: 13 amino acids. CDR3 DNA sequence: TGTGCCAGCAACCCAGACGGATCCTACGAGCAGTACTTC. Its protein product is CASNPDGSYEQYF.

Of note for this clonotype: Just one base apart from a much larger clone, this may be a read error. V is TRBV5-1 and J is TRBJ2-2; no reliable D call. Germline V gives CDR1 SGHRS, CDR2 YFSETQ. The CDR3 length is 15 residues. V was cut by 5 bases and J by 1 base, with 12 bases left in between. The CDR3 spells CASRGESENTGELFF. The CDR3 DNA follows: TGCGCCAGCAGGGGCGAGAGTGAGAACACCGGGGAGCTGTTTTTT.

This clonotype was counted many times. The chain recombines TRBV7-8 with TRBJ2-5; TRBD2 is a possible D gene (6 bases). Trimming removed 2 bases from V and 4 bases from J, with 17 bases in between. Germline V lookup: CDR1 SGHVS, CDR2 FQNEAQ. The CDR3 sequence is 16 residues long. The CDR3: CASSLHGGTPTETQYF. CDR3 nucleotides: TGTGCCAGCAGCTTACACGGCGGGACCCCGACAGAGACCCAGTACTTC.

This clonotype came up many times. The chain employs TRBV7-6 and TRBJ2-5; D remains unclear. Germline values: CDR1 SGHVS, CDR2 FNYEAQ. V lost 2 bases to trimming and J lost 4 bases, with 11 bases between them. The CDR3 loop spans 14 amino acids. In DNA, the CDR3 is TGTGCCAGCAGCTTAATCCCGATGGGAGAGACCCAGTACTTC. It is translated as CASSLIPMGETQYF.

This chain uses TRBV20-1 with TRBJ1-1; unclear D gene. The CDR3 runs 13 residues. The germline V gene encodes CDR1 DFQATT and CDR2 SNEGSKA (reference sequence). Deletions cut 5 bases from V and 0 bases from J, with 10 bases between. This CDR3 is CSASIQMNTEAFF. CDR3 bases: TGCAGTGCTTCCATCCAAATGAACACTGAAGCTTTCTTT.

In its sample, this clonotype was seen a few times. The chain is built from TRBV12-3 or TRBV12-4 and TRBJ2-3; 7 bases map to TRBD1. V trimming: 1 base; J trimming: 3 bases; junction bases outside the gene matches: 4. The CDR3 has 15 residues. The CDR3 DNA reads TGTGCCAGCAGTTTAGACAGGGGAGTAACAGATACGCAGTATTTT. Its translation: CASSLDRGVTDTQYF.

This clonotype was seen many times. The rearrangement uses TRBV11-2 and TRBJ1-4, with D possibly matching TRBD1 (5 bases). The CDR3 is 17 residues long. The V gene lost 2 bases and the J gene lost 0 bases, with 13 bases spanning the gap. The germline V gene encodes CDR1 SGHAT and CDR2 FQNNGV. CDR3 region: CASSLRGGGATNEKLFF. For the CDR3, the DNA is TGTGCCAGCAGCTTACGGGGGGGGGGTGCAACTAATGAAAAACTGTTTTTT.

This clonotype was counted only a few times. This CDR3 is CASSSIQGNEQFF. CDR3 nucleotides: TGCGCCAGCAGCTCAATACAGGGCAATGAGCAGTTCTTC. The rearrangement uses TRBV5-1 and TRBJ2-1, with D possibly TRBD1 on 6 matching bases. CDR3 length: 13 amino acids. V lost 3 bases to trimming and J lost 6 bases, with 10 bases between them. Looked up from germline, CDR1 is SGHRS and CDR2 is YFSETQ.

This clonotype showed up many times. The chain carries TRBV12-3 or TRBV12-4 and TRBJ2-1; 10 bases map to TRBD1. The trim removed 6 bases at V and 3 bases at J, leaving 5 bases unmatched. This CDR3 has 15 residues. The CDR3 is CASRPGTGDYNEQFF. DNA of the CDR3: TGTGCCAGCAGACCCGGGACAGGGGACTACAATGAGCAGTTCTTC.

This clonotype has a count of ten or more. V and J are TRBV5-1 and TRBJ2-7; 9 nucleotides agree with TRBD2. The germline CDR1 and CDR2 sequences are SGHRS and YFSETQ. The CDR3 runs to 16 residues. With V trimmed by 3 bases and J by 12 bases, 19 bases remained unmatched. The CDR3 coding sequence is TGCGCCAGCAGCTACTCCTACGCGGGAGGGCCGGAGGGGCGGTACTTC. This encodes CASSYSYAGGPEGRYF. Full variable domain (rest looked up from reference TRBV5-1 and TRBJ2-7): KAGVTQTPRYLIKTRGQQVTLSCSPISGHRSVSWYQQTPGQGLQFLFEYFSETQRNKGNFPGRFSGRQFSNSRSEMNVSTLELGDSALYLCASSYSYAGGPEGRYFGPGTRLTVT.

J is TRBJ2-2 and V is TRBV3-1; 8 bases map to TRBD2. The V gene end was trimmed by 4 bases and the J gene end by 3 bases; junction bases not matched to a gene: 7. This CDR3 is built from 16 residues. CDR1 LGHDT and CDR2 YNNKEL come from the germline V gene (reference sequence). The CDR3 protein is CASSPGVAGYTGELFF. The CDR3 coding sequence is TGTGCCAGCAGCCCCGGGGTAGCGGGATACACCGGGGAGCTGTTTTTT.

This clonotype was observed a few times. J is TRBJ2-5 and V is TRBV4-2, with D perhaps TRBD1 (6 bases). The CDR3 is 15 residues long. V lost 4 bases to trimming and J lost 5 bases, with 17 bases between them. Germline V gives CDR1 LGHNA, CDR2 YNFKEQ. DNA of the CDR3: TGTGCCAGCAGCCCTACTAACAGGGTAGGGGAGACCCAGTACTTC. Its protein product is CASSPTNRVGETQYF.

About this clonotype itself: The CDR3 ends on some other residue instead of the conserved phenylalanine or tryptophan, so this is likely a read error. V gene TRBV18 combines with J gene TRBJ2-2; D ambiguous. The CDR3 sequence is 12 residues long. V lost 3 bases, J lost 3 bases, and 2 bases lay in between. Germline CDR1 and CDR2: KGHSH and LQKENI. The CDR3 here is CASSPDTGELFS. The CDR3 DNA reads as TGTGCCAGCTCACCTGACACCGGGGAGCTGTTTTCT.

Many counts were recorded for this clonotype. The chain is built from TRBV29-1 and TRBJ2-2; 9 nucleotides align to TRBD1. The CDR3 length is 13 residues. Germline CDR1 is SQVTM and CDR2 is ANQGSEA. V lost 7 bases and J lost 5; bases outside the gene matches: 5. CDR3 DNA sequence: TGCAGCGCGGGACAGGGCACTACCGGGGAGCTGTTTTTT. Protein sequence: CSAGQGTTGELFF.

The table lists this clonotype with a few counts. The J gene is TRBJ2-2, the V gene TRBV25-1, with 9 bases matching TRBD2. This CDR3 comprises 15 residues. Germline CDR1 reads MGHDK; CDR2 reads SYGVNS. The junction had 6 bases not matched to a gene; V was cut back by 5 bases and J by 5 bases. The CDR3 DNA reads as TGTGCCAGCAGTTCTAGCGGGAAAGGGACCGGGGAGCTGTTTTTT. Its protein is CASSSSGKGTGELFF.